The 26 T cell receptor beta chains below were found in one sample sequenced in a study of vaccination effects on CD4 cells after COVID-19. The table came from immunoSEQ multiplex PCR; TCRdb's copy has only in-frame clones and leaves some out. The sample has about 20,000 clones; around three quarters are singletons. No antigen has been assigned to these receptors. Pools of viral peptides were used by the ViraFEST assay to expand antigen-specific CD4+ T cells ahead of sequencing. Subsequent to a culture period of roughly 11 days, CD4+ T cells were isolated. The specimen comprised CD4+ T cells from PBMCs cultured with HCoV-229E spike peptides, sampled before COVID-19 vaccination. Receptor source: a human donor who received a COVID-19 vaccine.

This clone was counted between two and nine times. J is TRBJ2-7 and V is TRBV7-9; 7 bases are shared with TRBD2. Germline trimming cut 3 bases from V and 6 bases from J; bases unmatched to any gene: 5. Germline CDR1 SEHNR, CDR2 FQNEAQ (reference sequence). The CDR3 loop spans 13 amino acids. DNA of the CDR3: TGTGCCAGCAGCTTGGCGGGGGTGTCCGAGCAGTACTTC. Encoded protein: CASSLAGVSEQYF. Full variable domain (remainder filled in from reference TRBV7-9 and TRBJ2-7): DTGVSQNPRHKITKRGQNVTFRCDPISEHNRLYWYRQTLGQGPEFLTYFQNEAQLEKSRLLSDRFSAERPKGSFSTLEIQRTEQGDSAMYLCASSLAGVSEQYFGPGTRLTVT.

This chain uses TRBV6-5 with TRBJ1-2; D is perhaps TRBD1 (5 bases). The CDR3 is made up of 14 amino acids. The germline V gene has CDR1 MNHEY and CDR2 SVGAGI. With 8 bases removed from V and 7 bases from J, the gap between germline ends came to 20 bases. The CDR3 is CASSPGMGTSGYTF. Written as DNA, the CDR3 is TGTGCCAGCTCGCCCGGGATGGGGACGAGTGGCTACACCTTC.

This sequence joins TRBV19 and TRBJ1-1, with 8 bases that match TRBD1. The CDR3 length is 17 residues. V lost 5 bases, J lost 0 bases, and 11 bases stayed unmatched. Germline V gene sequence: CDR1 LNHDA, CDR2 SQIVND (reference sequence). The DNA of the CDR3 is TGTGCCAGTAGTCCGCGTCAGGGGGCGCGGGTGAACACTGAAGCTTTCTTT. Its translation is CASSPRQGARVNTEAFF.

The chain combines TRBV5-4 with TRBJ1-1, with TRBD1 as a possible D gene (5 bases). The ends were cut back, 0 bases at V and 11 bases at J, with 14 bases in the middle. This CDR3 region has 13 residues. Germline assignment: CDR1 SGHNT and CDR2 YYREEE (reference sequence). The CDR3 bases are TGTGCCAGCAGCTTGGGTTGGGGCCAAGGTGCTTTCTTT. This codes for CASSLGWGQGAFF.

This chain uses TRBV3-1 (or the pseudogene TRBV3-2) with TRBJ2-3; 8 bases are shared with TRBD2. Germline-derived CDR1 and CDR2 are LGHDT and YNNKEL (reference sequence). The CDR3 is 18 amino acids. V was clipped by 1 base and J by 1 base; unmatched bases: 10. CDR3 nucleotide sequence: TGTGCCAGCAGCCAAGGGGATAGCGGGGAGTGGGGCACAGATACGCAGTATTTT. Amino acid sequence: CASSQGDSGEWGTDTQYF.

This clone has just a few counts. The chain employs TRBV3-1 (or the pseudogene TRBV3-2) and TRBJ2-2; D perhaps matches TRBD1 (5 bases). The CDR3 extends over 14 amino acids. Germline CDR1 reads LGHDT; CDR2 reads YNNKEL (reference sequence). Trimming removed 3 bases from V and 5 bases from J, with 10 bases in between. CDR3 in amino acids: CASSQDQGTGELFF. In DNA form, the CDR3 reads TGTGCCAGCAGCCAGGACCAGGGAACCGGGGAGCTGTTTTTT.

This chain joins TRBV5-1 and TRBJ2-5; 13 nucleotides agree with TRBD2. V trimming: 3 bases; J trimming: 1 base; junction bases outside the gene matches: 9. CDR3 length: 18 amino acids. Per the germline V gene, CDR1 is SGHRS and CDR2 is YFSETQ. The CDR3 bases are TGCGCCAGCAGCTCCGGAACTAGCGGGGGGGCCCCCCAAGAGACCCAGTACTTC. Translation: CASSSGTSGGAPQETQYF.

This clone was detected once. The chain carries TRBV6-5 and TRBJ2-1, with D perhaps TRBD2 (5 bases). The CDR3 has 14 amino acids. Trimming shortened V by 8 bases and J by 0 bases, and 11 bases separated the two germline ends. In germline, CDR1 is MNHEY, CDR2 SVGAGI. The CDR3, as DNA: TGTGCCAGCCTGCCGACTACCTCCTACAATGAGCAGTTCTTC. Translated, it gives CASLPTTSYNEQFF.

In its sample, this clone was seen a few times. The CDR3 nucleotides are TGTGCCAGCTTGCAACGCGGCAACACAGATACGCAGTATTTT. Translating it yields CASLQRGNTDTQYF. The chain links TRBV27 to TRBJ2-3; D unclear. Trimming took off 8 bases at V and 2 bases at J, with 14 bases between the two ends. Germline CDR1 is MNHEY and CDR2 is SMNVEV (reference sequence). This CDR3 spans 14 amino acids.

The genes are TRBV4-2 and TRBJ2-3; 7 bases match TRBD1. After removal of 0 bases from V and 3 bases from J, the junction contained 9 bases not matched to a gene. CDR1 and CDR2 (germline): LGHNA, YNFKEQ. The CDR3 has 17 amino acids. The CDR3 reads CASSQDLGQRATDTQYF. The CDR3 coding sequence is TGTGCCAGCAGCCAAGACCTGGGACAGAGGGCAACAGATACGCAGTATTTT.

The rearrangement links TRBV6-5 to TRBJ1-3; D is undetermined. Trimming pared 5 bases from V and 1 base from J, leaving 12 bases between. Germline CDR1 MNHEY, CDR2 SVGAGI. The CDR3 is 15 residues long. CDR3 region: CASSPPAGSGNTIYF. The DNA for the CDR3 is TGTGCCAGCAGTCCACCCGCCGGGTCTGGAAACACCATATATTTT.

This clone was seen once. The chain links TRBV3-1 (or the pseudogene TRBV3-2) to TRBJ2-3, with 10 positions matching TRBD2. Germline-derived CDR1 and CDR2 are LGHDT and YNNKEL (reference sequence). CDR3 length: 17 residues. V was clipped by 0 bases and J by 3 bases; unmatched bases: 6. The chain's CDR3 is CASSQDLSGRATDTQYF. DNA for the CDR3: TGTGCCAGCAGCCAAGATTTAAGCGGGAGGGCGACAGATACGCAGTATTTT.

This chain links TRBV28 with TRBJ1-5; D is perhaps TRBD1 (6 bases). V shed 6 bases and J shed 6 bases, with 12 bases lying between them. There are 13 residues in the CDR3. Germline V gene sequence: CDR1 MDHEN, CDR2 SYDVKM. CDR3 in amino acids: CASSTGRGQPQHF. The CDR3 bases are TGTGCCAGCAGCACAGGGCGCGGTCAGCCCCAGCATTTT.

The chain combines TRBV18 with TRBJ1-1; D gene unclear. Per the germline V gene, CDR1 is KGHSH and CDR2 is LQKENI. The CDR3 is made up of 14 amino acids. V gave up 3 bases and J gave up 7 bases, with 15 bases separating them. The CDR3 spells CASSPPSGFGEAFF. The CDR3 nucleotides read TGTGCCAGCTCACCCCCATCAGGTTTCGGTGAAGCTTTCTTT. Filled out from reference TRBV18 and TRBJ1-1, the complete variable domain reads NAGVMQNPRHLVRRRGQEARLRCSPMKGHSHVYWYRQLPEEGLKFMVYLQKENIIDESGMPKERFSAEFPKEGPSILRIQQVVRGDSAAYFCASSPPSGFGEAFFGQGTRLTVV.

V gene TRBV19 combines with J gene TRBJ1-2; 9 bases fit TRBD1. Germline V lookup: CDR1 LNHDA, CDR2 SQIVND (reference sequence). CDR3 length equals 13 residues. Losses at the gene ends were 5 bases for V and 8 bases for J; bases not matched to a gene: 6. CDR3: CASSDRGTDGYTF. The CDR3 region has the DNA TGTGCCAGTAGTGACAGGGGGACCGACGGCTACACCTTC.

The rearrangement uses TRBV30 and TRBJ2-7, with TRBD2 as a possible D gene (6 bases). Trimming stripped 2 bases from V and 2 bases from J, with 10 bases between. The CDR3 contains 13 residues. CDR1 and CDR2 from the germline V gene are GTSNPN and SVGIG (reference sequence). The CDR3 DNA is TGTGCCTGGAGTCCGGGACTTACCTACGAGCAGTACTTC. Protein sequence: CAWSPGLTYEQYF.

The chain combines TRBV19 with TRBJ2-7, with TRBD2 identical over 13 bases. Germline V CDR1 and CDR2: LNHDA, SQIVND (reference sequence). With V trimmed by 5 bases and J by 4 bases, 2 bases remained unmatched. The CDR3 spans 14 residues. In DNA form, the CDR3 reads TGTGCCAGTAGTGGACTAGCGGGAGTTTACGAGCAGTACTTC. Protein: CASSGLAGVYEQYF.

V and J are TRBV9 and TRBJ1-6; tentative D call: TRBD1 (5 bases). This CDR3 is 15 amino acids long. Germline V CDR1 and CDR2: SGDLS, YYNGEE. Trimming took 3 bases from V and 4 from J, leaving 11 bases between them. The CDR3 reads CASSEGDPYNSPLHF. The CDR3 DNA sequence: TGTGCCAGCAGCGAAGGGGACCCATATAATTCACCCCTCCACTTT.

Notes on this clone: Compared with germline, one end of the junction differs, possibly owing to a read error. This chain connects TRBV2 to TRBJ2-5; 11 nucleotides line up with TRBD1. The CDR3 loop spans 12 amino acids. Germline CDR1 is SNHLY and CDR2 is FYNNEI. Written as DNA, the CDR3 is TGTGCCAGCAGTGAAGTAGGGACAGGGGGTAACTTC. It encodes CASSEVGTGGNF.

This chain connects TRBV5-6 to TRBJ1-2; 10 bases match TRBD1. This CDR3 is 14 amino acids long. Per the germline V gene, CDR1 is SGHDT and CDR2 is YYEEEE. Losses at the gene ends were 4 bases for V and 4 bases for J; bases not matched to a gene: 4. DNA of the CDR3: TGTGCCAGCAGCGGACAGGGGGGGAGCTATGGCTACACCTTC. Translation: CASSGQGGSYGYTF.

The chain carries TRBV12-1 and TRBJ2-3; the tabulated D call, TRBD2, remains unverified against the DNA. TRBV12-1 is termed a pseudogene. The CDR3 covers 16 residues. CDR3 sequence reads: CASSHYLTSLTDTQYF. The CDR3 region has the DNA TGTGCCAGCAGCCATTACCTAACTAGCCTCACAGATACGCAGTATTTT.

The chain has TRBV19 and TRBJ1-1, with D perhaps TRBD1 (6 bases). Germline values: CDR1 LNHDA, CDR2 SQIVND (reference sequence). V was trimmed by 8 bases and J by 2 bases, leaving 18 bases between them. The CDR3 extends over 15 amino acids. The DNA of the CDR3 is TGTGCCAGTCTATTAGCCGGACAGCCTAACACTGAAGCTTTCTTT. As protein: CASLLAGQPNTEAFF.

The chain has TRBV2 and TRBJ2-1, with D possibly TRBD2 on 6 matching bases. CDR3 length equals 14 residues. V dropped 1 base and J dropped 6 bases, with 10 bases sitting between them. Per the germline V gene, CDR1 is SNHLY and CDR2 is FYNNEI. CDR3 in amino acids: CASSEGRAVNEQFF. The CDR3 DNA follows: TGTGCCAGCAGTGAAGGGAGGGCAGTCAATGAGCAGTTCTTC.

The CDR3 bases are TGTGCCAGCAGTGGTAGGAGGGGTCAAAAAAGTGACTATGGCTACACCTTC. As protein: CASSGRRGQKSDYGYTF. The V call is TRBV2, the J call TRBJ1-2, with TRBD1 as a possible D gene (5 bases). Looked up from germline, CDR1 is SNHLY and CDR2 is FYNNEI. The CDR3 has 17 residues. With 4 bases removed from V and 3 bases from J, the gap between germline ends came to 21 bases. Drawing the rest from reference TRBV2 and TRBJ1-2, the complete variable domain is EPEVTQTPSHQVTQMGQEVILRCVPISNHLYFYWYRQILGQKVEFLVSFYNNEISEKSEIFDDQFSVERPDGSNFTLKIRSTKLEDSAMYFCASSGRRGQKSDYGYTFGSGTRLTVV.

The rearrangement joins TRBV4-1 to TRBJ1-4, with D hard to call. Deletions cut 4 bases from V and 5 bases from J, with 8 bases between. The CDR3 runs to 13 residues. Germline V gene lookup returns CDR1 MGHRA and CDR2 YSYEKL. The CDR3 DNA reads as TGCGCCAGCAGCCTCACGGGAAATGAAAAACTGTTTTTT. Translation: CASSLTGNEKLFF.

The rearrangement links TRBV13 to TRBJ1-3; the D gene is possibly TRBD1 (6 bases). CDR3 length equals 16 residues. Germline V gives CDR1 PRHDT, CDR2 FYEKMQ (reference sequence). V was cut by 4 bases and J by 4 bases, with 17 bases left in between. DNA for the CDR3: TGTGCCAGCAGCTCCAACCCACAGGGAACCGGAAACACCATATATTTT. Its translation: CASSSNPQGTGNTIYF.